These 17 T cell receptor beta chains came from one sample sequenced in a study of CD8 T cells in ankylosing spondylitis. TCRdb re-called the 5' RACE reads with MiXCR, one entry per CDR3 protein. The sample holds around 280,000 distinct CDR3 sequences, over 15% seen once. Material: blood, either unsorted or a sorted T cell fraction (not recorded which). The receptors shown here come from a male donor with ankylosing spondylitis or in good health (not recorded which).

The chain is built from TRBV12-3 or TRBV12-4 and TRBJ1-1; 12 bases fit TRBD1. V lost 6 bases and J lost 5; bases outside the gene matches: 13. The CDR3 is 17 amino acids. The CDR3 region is CASSFTGTGGVGTEAFF. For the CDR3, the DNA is TGTGCCAGCAGCTTCACCGGGACAGGGGGCGTAGGGACTGAAGCTTTCTTT.

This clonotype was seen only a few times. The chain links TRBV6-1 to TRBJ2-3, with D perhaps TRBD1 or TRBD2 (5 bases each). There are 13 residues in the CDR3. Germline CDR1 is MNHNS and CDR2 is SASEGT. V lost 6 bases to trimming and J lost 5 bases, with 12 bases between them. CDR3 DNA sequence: TGTGCCAGCAGATCCCCGGGGCAAGATACGCAGTATTTT. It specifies CASRSPGQDTQYF.

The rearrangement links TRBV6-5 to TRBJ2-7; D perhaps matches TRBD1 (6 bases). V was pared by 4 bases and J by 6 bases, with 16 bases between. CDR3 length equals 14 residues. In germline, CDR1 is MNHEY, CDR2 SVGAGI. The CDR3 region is CASSLQGPPGEQYV. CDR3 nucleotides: TGTGCCAGCAGTTTACAGGGACCGCCCGGCGAGCAGTACGTC.

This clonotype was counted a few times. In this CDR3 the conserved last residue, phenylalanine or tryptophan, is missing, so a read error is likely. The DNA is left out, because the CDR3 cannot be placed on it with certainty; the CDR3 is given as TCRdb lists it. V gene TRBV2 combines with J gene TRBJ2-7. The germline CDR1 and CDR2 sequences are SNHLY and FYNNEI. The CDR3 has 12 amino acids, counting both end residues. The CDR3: CASSEPQTFSRI.

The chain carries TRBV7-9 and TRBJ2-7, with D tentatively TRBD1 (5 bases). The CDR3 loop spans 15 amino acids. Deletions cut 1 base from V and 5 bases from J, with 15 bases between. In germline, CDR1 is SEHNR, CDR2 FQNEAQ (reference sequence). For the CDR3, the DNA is TGTGCCAGCAGCTTAGGAGGACAAAGGCTCGACGAGCAGTACGTC. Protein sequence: CASSLGGQRLDEQYV.

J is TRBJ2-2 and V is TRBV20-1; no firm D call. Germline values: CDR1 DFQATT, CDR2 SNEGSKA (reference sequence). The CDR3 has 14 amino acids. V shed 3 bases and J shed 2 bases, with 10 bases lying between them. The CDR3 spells CSASKQFNTGELFF. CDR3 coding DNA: TGCAGTGCTAGTAAACAGTTTAACACCGGGGAGCTGTTTTTT.

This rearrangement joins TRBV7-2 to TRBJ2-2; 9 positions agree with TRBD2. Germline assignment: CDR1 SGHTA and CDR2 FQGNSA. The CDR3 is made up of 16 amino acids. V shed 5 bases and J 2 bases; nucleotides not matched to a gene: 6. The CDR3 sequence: CASSPTGLANTGELFF. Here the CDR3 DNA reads TGTGCCAGCAGCCCAACGGGACTAGCAAACACCGGGGAGCTGTTTTTT.

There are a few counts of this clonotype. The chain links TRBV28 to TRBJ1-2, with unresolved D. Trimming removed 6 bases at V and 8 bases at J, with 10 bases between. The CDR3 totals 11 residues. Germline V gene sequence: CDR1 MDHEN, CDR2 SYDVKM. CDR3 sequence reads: CASSFDRGYTF. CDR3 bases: TGTGCCAGCAGCTTCGACCGGGGCTACACCTTC.

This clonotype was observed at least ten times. CDR3 loop: CASSQSGGPTNTGELFF. The CDR3 DNA sequence: TGTGCCAGCAGCCAAAGCGGGGGCCCCACGAACACCGGGGAGCTGTTTTTT. The rearrangement joins TRBV4-2 to TRBJ2-2; 8 nucleotides agree with TRBD2. V lost 2 bases and J lost 0; bases outside the gene matches: 5. The V gene's germline CDR1 is LGHNA and CDR2 YNFKEQ. This CDR3 contains 17 residues.

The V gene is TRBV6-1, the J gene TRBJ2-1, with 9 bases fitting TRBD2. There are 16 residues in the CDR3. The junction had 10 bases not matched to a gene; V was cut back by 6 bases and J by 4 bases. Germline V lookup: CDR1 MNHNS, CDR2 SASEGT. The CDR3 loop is CASRGSGGPNYNEQFF. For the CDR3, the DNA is TGTGCCAGCAGGGGTAGCGGGGGCCCAAATTACAATGAGCAGTTCTTC.

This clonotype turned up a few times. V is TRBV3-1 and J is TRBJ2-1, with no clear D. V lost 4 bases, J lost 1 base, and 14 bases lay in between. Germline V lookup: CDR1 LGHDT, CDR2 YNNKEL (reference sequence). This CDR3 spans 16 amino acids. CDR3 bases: TGTGCCAGCAGCCCATTGACTGGGAAGTCCTACAATGAGCAGTTCTTC. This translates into CASSPLTGKSYNEQFF.

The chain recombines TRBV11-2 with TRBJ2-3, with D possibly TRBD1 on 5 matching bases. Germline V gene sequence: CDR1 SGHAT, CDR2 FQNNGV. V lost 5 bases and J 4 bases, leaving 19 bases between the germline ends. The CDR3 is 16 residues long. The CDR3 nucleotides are TGTGCCAGCAGCCCCAGAATGTTGACAGTTTCAGATACGCAGTATTTT. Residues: CASSPRMLTVSDTQYF.

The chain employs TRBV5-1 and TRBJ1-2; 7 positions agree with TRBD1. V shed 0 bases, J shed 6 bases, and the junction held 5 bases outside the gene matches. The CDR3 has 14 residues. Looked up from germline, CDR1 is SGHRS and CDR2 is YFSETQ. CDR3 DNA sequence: TGCGCCAGCAGCTTGGCCAGGCAGGGGGATGGCTACACCTTC. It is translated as CASSLARQGDGYTF.

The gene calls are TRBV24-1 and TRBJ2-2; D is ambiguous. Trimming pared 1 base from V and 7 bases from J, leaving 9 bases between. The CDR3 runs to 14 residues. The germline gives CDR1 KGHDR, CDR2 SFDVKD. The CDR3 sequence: CATSDFTGLGELFF. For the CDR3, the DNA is TGTGCCACCAGTGATTTTACGGGTCTCGGGGAGCTGTTTTTT.

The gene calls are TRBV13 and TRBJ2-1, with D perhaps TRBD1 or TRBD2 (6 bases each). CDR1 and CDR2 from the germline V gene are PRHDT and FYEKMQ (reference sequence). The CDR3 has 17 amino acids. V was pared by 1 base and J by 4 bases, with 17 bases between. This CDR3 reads CASSLELGGTNYNEQFF. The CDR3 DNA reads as TGTGCCAGCAGCTTAGAACTTGGCGGGACAAATTACAATGAGCAGTTCTTC.

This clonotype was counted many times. This CDR3 reads CASSYSTAVQPQHF. In DNA form, the CDR3 reads TGTGCCAGCAGTTACTCGACAGCGGTACAGCCCCAGCATTTT. The chain is built from TRBV6-5 and TRBJ1-5; a possible D gene is TRBD1 (5 bases). Between the trimmed V and J ends, which lost 0 bases and 7 bases, there was a span of 10 bases. Germline CDR1 MNHEY, CDR2 SVGAGI. This CDR3 has 14 amino acids.

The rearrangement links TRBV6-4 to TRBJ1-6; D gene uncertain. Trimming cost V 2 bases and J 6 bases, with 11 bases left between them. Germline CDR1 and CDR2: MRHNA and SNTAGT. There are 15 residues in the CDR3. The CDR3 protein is CASSDPSLPNSPLHF. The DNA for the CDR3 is TGTGCCAGCAGTGACCCGAGTTTACCTAATTCACCCCTCCACTTT.